The source of this TCR beta chain is a study of CD8+ T cells in alopecia areata. The study, taken as a whole, reports: Numerous clones, expanded in lesions, remained in scalp and blood during tofacitinib. Lesional scalp, notably in alopecia totalis/universalis, had clonality above that of normal scalp.

In the case of this clone: Its antigen remains unknown.

cDNA serving as the sequencing template came from extracted, reverse transcribed RNA. This table comes from immunoSEQ multiplex PCR, and its TCRdb copy is limited to in-frame clones, with some not included. The sample has some 190,000 clones, over 60% seen once; the top ten hold 1% to 1.5%. Germline V gives CDR1 MNHEY, CDR2 SVGAGI. The CDR3 runs to 13 residues. V lost 11 bases and J lost 0, with 13 bases in between. Described treatment: oral pan-JAK inhibitor, 5-10 mg twice daily. Individuals with alopecia areata gave both lesional scalp punch biopsies and peripheral blood for collection. This specimen was CD4+ T cells sorted from blood, taken around week 42, from a patient treated with tofacitinib. J is TRBJ1-1 and V is TRBV6-5; perhaps TRBD1 as D (6 bases). The sequence came from a human donor with alopecia areata. CDR3 in DNA: TGTGCCCTAAGAGCAGGGGTGAACACTGAAGCTTTCTTT. Protein product: CALRAGVNTEAFF.